A selection of T cell receptor beta chains follows, all from one sample in a study of response to subunit inactivated influenza vaccine. TCRdb ran MiXCR on the RT-PCR reads and lists one entry per CDR3 protein. The sample includes fewer than 750,000 distinct CDR3 sequences, 11% to 15% seen only once; the top ten take approximately 10%. Sequencing was performed on PBMCs from blood, taken approximately 13 days after vaccination. These receptors were obtained from a man between 50 and 59 years old who received an inactivated influenza vaccine. Both conserved end residues are part of each CDR3. D genes are given only for firm matches. The listing skips clone size in some rows; elsewhere it reads once, few, many or a size class.

CDR3nt: TGTGCCAGCAGCTTGGTCTATGGCGGGTCGGAGCCCTCCTACAATGAGCAGTTCTTC
CDR3aa: CASSLVYGGSEPSYNEQFF
v_gene: TRBV5-4
abundance: few
j_gene: TRBJ2-1
d_gene: .

CDR3nt: TGCGCCAGCAGCAGAACAGGGGTCGGGAACACTGAAGCTTTCTTT
CDR3aa: CASSRTGVGNTEAFF
v_gene: TRBV5-1
abundance: few
j_gene: TRBJ1-1
d_gene: TRBD1

CDR3nt: TGCGCCAGCAGCCAAGATGGGATAGCGGGGGGCCGCACAGATACGCAGTATTTT
CDR3aa: CASSQDGIAGGRTDTQYF
v_gene: TRBV4-3
abundance: .
j_gene: TRBJ2-3
d_gene: TRBD2

CDR3nt: TGTGCCAGTAGTATAGATTCGGGGACTAGCGGGAGAAATGAGCAGTTCTTC
CDR3aa: CASSIDSGTSGRNEQFF
v_gene: TRBV19
abundance: .
j_gene: TRBJ2-1
d_gene: TRBD2

CDR3nt: TGTGCCAGTAGTGTGGCGGGAGACGAGACCCAGTACTTC
CDR3aa: CASSVAGDETQYF
v_gene: TRBV19
abundance: .
j_gene: TRBJ2-5
d_gene: TRBD2

CDR3nt: TGCAGTGCAATACCCGGGACAGGGAACTATGGCTACACCTTC
CDR3aa: CSAIPGTGNYGYTF
v_gene: TRBV20-1
abundance: .
j_gene: TRBJ1-2
d_gene: TRBD1

CDR3nt: TGCGCCAGCAGCTTGGGGCAGGGGTCCGTCGAGCAGTACTTC
CDR3aa: CASSLGQGSVEQYF
v_gene: TRBV5-1
abundance: .
j_gene: TRBJ2-7
d_gene: .

CDR3nt: TGCAGTGCTAGAGAGGCTAGCGTGGCAAATGAGCAGTTCTTC
CDR3aa: CSAREASVANEQFF
v_gene: TRBV20-1
abundance: .
j_gene: TRBJ2-1
d_gene: .

CDR3nt: TGTGCCACCAGTGATTTTAGGGTTGGCGGAGGAAGCTACAATGAGCAGTTCTTC
CDR3aa: CATSDFRVGGGSYNEQFF
v_gene: TRBV24-1
abundance: .
j_gene: TRBJ2-1
d_gene: .

CDR3nt: TGTGCCAGCAGAAGAACAGGGGCGAGCACTGAAGCTTTCTTT
CDR3aa: CASRRTGASTEAFF
v_gene: TRBV6-1
abundance: .
j_gene: TRBJ1-1
d_gene: TRBD1

CDR3nt: TGTGCCAGCAGCCAAGTCGGGGGGATGGGCACTGAAGCTTTCTTT
CDR3aa: CASSQVGGMGTEAFF
v_gene: TRBV3-1
abundance: .
j_gene: TRBJ1-1
d_gene: .

CDR3nt: TGTGCCAGCAACCCCCTAAGTCAGCCCCAGCATTTT
CDR3aa: CASNPLSQPQHF
v_gene: TRBV28
abundance: few
j_gene: TRBJ1-5
d_gene: .

CDR3nt: TGTGCCAGCAGTGGGGAAGGAAACACCATATATTTT
CDR3aa: CASSGEGNTIYF
v_gene: TRBV2
abundance: few
j_gene: TRBJ1-3
d_gene: .

CDR3nt: TGCGCCAGCAGCGCAGAAAACCAAGCAGCTTTCTTT
CDR3aa: CASSAENQAAFF
v_gene: TRBV5-1
abundance: .
j_gene: TRBJ1-1
d_gene: .

CDR3nt: TGTGCCAGCAGCTTAGGAGGACTAGCGGCAAACTACGAGCAGTACTTC
CDR3aa: CASSLGGLAANYEQYF
v_gene: TRBV7-9
abundance: few
j_gene: TRBJ2-7
d_gene: TRBD2

CDR3nt: TGTGCCAGCAGCTTAGATTACAGGGGATACACAGATACGCAGTATTTT
CDR3aa: CASSLDYRGYTDTQYF
v_gene: TRBV11-2
abundance: few
j_gene: TRBJ2-3
d_gene: TRBD1